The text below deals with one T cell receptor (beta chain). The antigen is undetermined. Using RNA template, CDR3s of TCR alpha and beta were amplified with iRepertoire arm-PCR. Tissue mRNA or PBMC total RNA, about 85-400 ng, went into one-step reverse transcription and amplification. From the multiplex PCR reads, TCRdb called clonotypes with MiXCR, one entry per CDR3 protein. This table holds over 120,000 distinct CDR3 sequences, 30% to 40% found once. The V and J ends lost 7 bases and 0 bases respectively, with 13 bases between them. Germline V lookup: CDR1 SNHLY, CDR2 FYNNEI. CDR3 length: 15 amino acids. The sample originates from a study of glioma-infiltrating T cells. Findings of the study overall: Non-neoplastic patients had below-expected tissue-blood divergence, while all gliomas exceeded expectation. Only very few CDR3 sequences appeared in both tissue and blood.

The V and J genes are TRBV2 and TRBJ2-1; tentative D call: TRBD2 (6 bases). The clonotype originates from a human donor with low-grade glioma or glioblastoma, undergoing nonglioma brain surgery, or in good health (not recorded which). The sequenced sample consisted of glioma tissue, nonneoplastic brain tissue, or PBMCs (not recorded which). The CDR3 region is CASTQRASSYNEQFF. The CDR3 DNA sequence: TGTGCCAGCACCCAGCGGGCTAGCTCCTACAATGAGCAGTTCTTC. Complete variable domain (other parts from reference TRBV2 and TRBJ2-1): EPEVTQTPSHQVTQMGQEVILRCVPISNHLYFYWYRQILGQKVEFLVSFYNNEISEKSEIFDDQFSVERPDGSNFTLKIRSTKLEDSAMYFCASTQRASSYNEQFFGPGTRLTVL.